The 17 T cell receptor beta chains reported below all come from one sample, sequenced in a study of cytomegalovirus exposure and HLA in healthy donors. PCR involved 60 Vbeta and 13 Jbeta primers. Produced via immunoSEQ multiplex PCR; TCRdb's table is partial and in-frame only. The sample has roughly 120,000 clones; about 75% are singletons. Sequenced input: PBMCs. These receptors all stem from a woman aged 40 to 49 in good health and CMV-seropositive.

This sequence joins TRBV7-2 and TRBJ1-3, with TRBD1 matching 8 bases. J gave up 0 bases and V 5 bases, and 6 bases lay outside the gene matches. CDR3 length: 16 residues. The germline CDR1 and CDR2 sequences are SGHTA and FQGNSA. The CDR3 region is CASSRPGGGSGNTIYF. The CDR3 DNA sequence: TGTGCCAGCAGCCGTCCAGGGGGCGGCTCTGGAAACACCATATATTTT.

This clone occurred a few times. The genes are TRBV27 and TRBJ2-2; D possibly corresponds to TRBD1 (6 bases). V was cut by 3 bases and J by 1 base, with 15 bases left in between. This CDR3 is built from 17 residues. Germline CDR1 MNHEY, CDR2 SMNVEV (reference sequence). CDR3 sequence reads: CASSFRAPGQNTGELFF. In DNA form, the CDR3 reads TGTGCCAGCAGTTTTCGGGCACCGGGACAGAACACCGGGGAGCTGTTTTTT.

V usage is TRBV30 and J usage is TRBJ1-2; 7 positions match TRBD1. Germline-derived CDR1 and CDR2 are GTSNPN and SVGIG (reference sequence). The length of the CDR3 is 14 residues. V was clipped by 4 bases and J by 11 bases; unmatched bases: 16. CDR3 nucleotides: TGTGCCTGGACCCGAGTGGGACAGCTCCAAGGGTACACCTTC. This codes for CAWTRVGQLQGYTF.

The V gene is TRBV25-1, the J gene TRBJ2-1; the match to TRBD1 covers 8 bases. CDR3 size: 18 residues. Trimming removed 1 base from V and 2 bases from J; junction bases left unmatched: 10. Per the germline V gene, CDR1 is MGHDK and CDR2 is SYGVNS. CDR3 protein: CASSELALGRGPYNEQFF. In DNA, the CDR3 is TGTGCCAGCAGTGAATTAGCCCTGGGCAGGGGGCCCTACAATGAGCAGTTCTTC.

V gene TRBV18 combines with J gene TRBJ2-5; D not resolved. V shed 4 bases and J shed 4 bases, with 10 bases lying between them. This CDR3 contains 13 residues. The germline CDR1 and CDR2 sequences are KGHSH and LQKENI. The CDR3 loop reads CASSQQHTETQYF. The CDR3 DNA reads TGTGCCAGCTCACAACAACATACAGAGACCCAGTACTTC. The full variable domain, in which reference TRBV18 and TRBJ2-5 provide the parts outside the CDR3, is NAGVMQNPRHLVRRRGQEARLRCSPMKGHSHVYWYRQLPEEGLKFMVYLQKENIIDESGMPKERFSAEFPKEGPSILRIQQVVRGDSAAYFCASSQQHTETQYFGPGTRLLVL.

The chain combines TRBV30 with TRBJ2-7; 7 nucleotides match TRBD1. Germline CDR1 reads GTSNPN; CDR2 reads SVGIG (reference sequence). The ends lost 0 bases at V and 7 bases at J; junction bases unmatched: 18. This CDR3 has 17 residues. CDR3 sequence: CAWSVYGTVSSSSEQYF. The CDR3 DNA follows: TGTGCCTGGAGTGTATACGGGACAGTCTCTTCTTCGTCGGAGCAGTACTTC. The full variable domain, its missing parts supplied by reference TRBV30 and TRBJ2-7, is SQTIHQWPATLVQPVGSPLSLECTVEGTSNPNLYWYRQAAGRGLQLLFYSVGIGQISSEVPQNLSASRPQDRQFILSSKKLLLSDSGFYLCAWSVYGTVSSSSEQYFGPGTRLTVT.

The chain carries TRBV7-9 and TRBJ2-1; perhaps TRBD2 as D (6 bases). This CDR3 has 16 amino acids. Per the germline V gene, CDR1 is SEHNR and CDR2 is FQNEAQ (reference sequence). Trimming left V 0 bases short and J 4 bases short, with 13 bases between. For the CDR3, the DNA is TGTGCCAGCAGCTTAGCGCGGCTAGCGTCGTACAATGAGCAGTTCTTC. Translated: CASSLARLASYNEQFF.

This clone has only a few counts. Here the CDR3 reads CASSPSQGENTEAFF. The CDR3 DNA follows: TGTGCCAGCAGCCCTAGCCAGGGGGAGAACACTGAAGCTTTCTTT. This chain links TRBV4-2 with TRBJ1-1; 7 bases map to TRBD1. The trim removed 4 bases at V and 1 base at J, leaving 6 bases unmatched. The CDR3 has 15 residues. Per the germline V gene, CDR1 is LGHNA and CDR2 is YNFKEQ.

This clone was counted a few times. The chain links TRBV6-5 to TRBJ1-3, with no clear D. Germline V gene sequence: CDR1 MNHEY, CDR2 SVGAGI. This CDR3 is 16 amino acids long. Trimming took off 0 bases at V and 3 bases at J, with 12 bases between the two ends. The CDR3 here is CASSYSPTGGGNTIYF. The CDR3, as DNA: TGTGCCAGCAGTTACTCGCCGACTGGAGGTGGAAACACCATATATTTT.

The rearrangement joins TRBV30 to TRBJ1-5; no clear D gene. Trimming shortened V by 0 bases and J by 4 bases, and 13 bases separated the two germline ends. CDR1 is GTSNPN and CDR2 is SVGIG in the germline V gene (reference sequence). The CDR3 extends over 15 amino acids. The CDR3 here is CAWSVWATENQPQHF. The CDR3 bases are TGTGCCTGGAGTGTGTGGGCTACAGAGAATCAGCCCCAGCATTTT.

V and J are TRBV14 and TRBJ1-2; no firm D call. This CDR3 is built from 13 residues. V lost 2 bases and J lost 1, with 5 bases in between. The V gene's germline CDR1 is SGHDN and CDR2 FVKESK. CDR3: CASSQYSNYGYTF. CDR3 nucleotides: TGTGCCAGCAGCCAATATAGTAACTATGGCTACACCTTC.

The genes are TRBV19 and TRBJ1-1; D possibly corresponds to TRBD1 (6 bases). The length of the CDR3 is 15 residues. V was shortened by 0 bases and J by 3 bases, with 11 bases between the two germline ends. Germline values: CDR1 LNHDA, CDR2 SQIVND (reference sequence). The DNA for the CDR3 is TGTGCCAGTAGTATAGATGGGGGGGCGGACACTGAAGCTTTCTTT. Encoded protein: CASSIDGGADTEAFF. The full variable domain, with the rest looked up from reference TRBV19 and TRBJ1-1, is DGGITQSPKYLFRKEGQNVTLSCEQNLNHDAMYWYRQDPGQGLRLIYYSQIVNDFQKGDIAEGYSVSREKKESFPLTVTSAQKNPTAFYLCASSIDGGADTEAFFGQGTRLTVV.

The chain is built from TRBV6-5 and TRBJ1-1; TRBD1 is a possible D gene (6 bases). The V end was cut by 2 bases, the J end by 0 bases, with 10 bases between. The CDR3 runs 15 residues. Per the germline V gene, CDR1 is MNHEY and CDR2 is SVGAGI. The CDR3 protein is CASSYGSGVNTEAFF. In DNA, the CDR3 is TGTGCCAGCAGTTACGGTTCAGGGGTGAACACTGAAGCTTTCTTT.

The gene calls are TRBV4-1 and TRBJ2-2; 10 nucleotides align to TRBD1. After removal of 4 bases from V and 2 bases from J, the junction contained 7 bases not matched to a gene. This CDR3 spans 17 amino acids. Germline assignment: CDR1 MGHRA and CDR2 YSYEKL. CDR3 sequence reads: CASSPLWDRGNTGELFF. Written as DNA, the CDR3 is TGCGCCAGCAGCCCCCTTTGGGACAGGGGTAACACCGGGGAGCTGTTTTTT.

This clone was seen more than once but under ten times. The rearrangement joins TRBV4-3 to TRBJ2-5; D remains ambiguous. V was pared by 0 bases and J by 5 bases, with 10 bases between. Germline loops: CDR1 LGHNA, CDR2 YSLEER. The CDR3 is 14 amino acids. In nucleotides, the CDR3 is TGCGCCAGCAGCCAAGATTCCCTTTCGGAGACCCAGTACTTC. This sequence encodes CASSQDSLSETQYF.

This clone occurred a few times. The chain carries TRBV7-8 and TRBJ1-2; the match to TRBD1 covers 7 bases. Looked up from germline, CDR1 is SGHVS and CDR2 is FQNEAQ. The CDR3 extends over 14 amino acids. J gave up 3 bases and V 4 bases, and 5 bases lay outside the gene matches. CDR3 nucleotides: TGTGCCAGCAGCTCAACAGGGGATTACTATGGCTACACCTTC. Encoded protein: CASSSTGDYYGYTF.

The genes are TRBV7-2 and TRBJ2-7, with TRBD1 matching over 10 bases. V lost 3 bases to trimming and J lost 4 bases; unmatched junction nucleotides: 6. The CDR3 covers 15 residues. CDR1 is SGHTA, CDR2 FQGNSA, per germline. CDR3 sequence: CASSLDRGGGYEQYF. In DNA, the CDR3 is TGTGCCAGCAGCTTGGACAGGGGGGGAGGTTACGAGCAGTACTTC.